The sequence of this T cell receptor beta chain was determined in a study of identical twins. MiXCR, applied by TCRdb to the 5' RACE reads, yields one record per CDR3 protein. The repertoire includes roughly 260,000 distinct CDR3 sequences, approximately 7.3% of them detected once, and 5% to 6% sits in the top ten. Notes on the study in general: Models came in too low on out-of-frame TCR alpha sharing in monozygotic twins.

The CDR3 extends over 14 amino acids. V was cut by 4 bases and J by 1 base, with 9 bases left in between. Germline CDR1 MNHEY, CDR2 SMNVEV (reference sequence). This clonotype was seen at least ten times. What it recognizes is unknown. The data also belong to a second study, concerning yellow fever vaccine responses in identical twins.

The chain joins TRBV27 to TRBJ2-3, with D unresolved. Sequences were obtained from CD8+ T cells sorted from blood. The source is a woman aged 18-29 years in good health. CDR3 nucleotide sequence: TGTGCCAGCAGTTCTTATGGGGGCACAGATACGCAGTATTTT. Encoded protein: CASSSYGGTDTQYF.